These 30 T cell receptor beta chains originate from one sample sequenced in a study of technical replicates of blood from several donors. Profiled with immunoSEQ multiplex PCR; TCRdb holds only in-frame clones, not every one. Of tens of thousands of clones detected, around 86% appear once; the ten largest clones hold over 4%. Material for sequencing was PBMCs. These receptors originate from a human donor in good health. Some clones in this sample may be carry-over from other donors' samples.

The rearrangement links TRBV11-3 to TRBJ2-1; D is undetermined. Trimming took off 5 bases at V and 5 bases at J, with 10 bases between the two ends. Germline V gene data show CDR1 as SGHNT and CDR2 as YENEEA. The CDR3 sequence is 13 residues long. CDR3 sequence reads: CASSPYRDNEQFF. The CDR3 bases are TGTGCCAGCAGCCCTTACCGCGACAATGAGCAGTTCTTC.

The genes are TRBV13 and TRBJ2-2, with 11 nucleotides matching TRBD2. Germline-derived CDR1 and CDR2 are PRHDT and FYEKMQ (reference sequence). Trimming cost V 5 bases and J 4 bases; bases outside gene matches: 15. The CDR3 is made up of 19 amino acids. As DNA, the CDR3 is TGTGCCAGCAGCATGGGTTTACTAGCGGGGGTCTATTCCACCGGGGAGCTGTTTTTT. This encodes CASSMGLLAGVYSTGELFF.

This clone occurred once. The chain joins TRBV5-6 to TRBJ2-7; D gene uncertain. Germline-derived CDR1 and CDR2 are SGHDT and YYEEEE. Trimming stripped 4 bases from V and 0 bases from J, with 8 bases between. The CDR3 loop spans 13 amino acids. This chain's CDR3 is CASSPIGSYEQYF. The CDR3 DNA follows: TGTGCCAGCAGCCCGATCGGCTCCTACGAGCAGTACTTC.

The chain recombines TRBV13 with TRBJ2-2; 8 nucleotides line up with TRBD1. Looked up from germline, CDR1 is PRHDT and CDR2 is FYEKMQ (reference sequence). The trim removed 1 base at V and 3 bases at J, leaving 4 bases unmatched. This CDR3 has 16 residues. The DNA of the CDR3 is TGTGCCAGCAGCTTAGCAGGGGGCTTCGACACCGGGGAGCTGTTTTTT. As protein: CASSLAGGFDTGELFF.

The chain employs TRBV15 and TRBJ2-7; possible D gene TRBD2, 5 bases. With 2 bases removed from V and 7 bases from J, the gap between germline ends came to 6 bases. The CDR3 runs 11 residues. Looked up from germline, CDR1 is LNHNV and CDR2 is YYDKDF (reference sequence). Here the CDR3 reads CATSRRGEQYF. The CDR3 bases are TGTGCCACCAGCAGAAGAGGGGAGCAGTACTTC.

The chain recombines TRBV5-1 with TRBJ2-2, with 11 nucleotides matching TRBD2. Germline loops: CDR1 SGHRS, CDR2 YFSETQ. The CDR3 consists of 16 residues. V dropped 4 bases and J dropped 7; count of bases not matched to a gene: 9. Here the CDR3 reads CASSPPGLAEFGELFF. CDR3 bases: TGCGCCAGCAGCCCTCCGGGACTAGCGGAATTCGGGGAGCTGTTTTTT.

A remark on this clone: The junction departs from germline at one end; a sequencing error may be responsible. This rearrangement joins TRBV9 to TRBJ2-7, with TRBD2 identical over 13 bases. Germline V gene sequence: CDR1 SGDLS, CDR2 YYNGEE. This CDR3 spans 15 amino acids. The DNA for the CDR3 is TGTGCCAGCAGCTCCAGGACTAGCGGGAGACCCCCCGGTTTCTTC. Its protein product is CASSSRTSGRPPGFF.

The J gene is TRBJ1-1, the V gene TRBV4-2; 7 nucleotides match TRBD1. V was clipped by 1 base and J by 0 bases; unmatched bases: 2. Germline V gene lookup returns CDR1 LGHNA and CDR2 YNFKEQ. The CDR3 length is 15 residues. In DNA, the CDR3 is TGTGCCAGCAGCCAAGCACAGGGGATGAACACTGAAGCTTTCTTT. The encoded protein is CASSQAQGMNTEAFF.

The chain has TRBV7-9 and TRBJ2-7; 7 positions match TRBD2. CDR3 length: 16 residues. Germline-derived CDR1 and CDR2 are SEHNR and FQNEAQ (reference sequence). V dropped 5 bases and J dropped 1; count of bases not matched to a gene: 11. The CDR3 spells CASSTLAVGGSYEQYF. The CDR3 nucleotides read TGTGCCAGCAGCACCCTAGCGGTCGGGGGGTCCTACGAGCAGTACTTC. Full variable domain (rest looked up from reference TRBV7-9 and TRBJ2-7): DTGVSQNPRHKITKRGQNVTFRCDPISEHNRLYWYRQTLGQGPEFLTYFQNEAQLEKSRLLSDRFSAERPKGSFSTLEIQRTEQGDSAMYLCASSTLAVGGSYEQYFGPGTRLTVT.

This chain uses TRBV4-1 with TRBJ1-2; D is perhaps TRBD1 (5 bases). Trimming pared 0 bases from V and 8 bases from J, leaving 16 bases between. Germline V gene sequence: CDR1 MGHRA, CDR2 YSYEKL. The CDR3 totals 15 residues. The CDR3 protein is CASSQERTLSFGYTF. Here the CDR3 DNA reads TGCGCCAGCAGCCAAGAAAGGACACTCTCGTTCGGCTACACCTTC.

The V gene is TRBV13, the J gene TRBJ2-7, with 11 bases aligning to TRBD2. Germline V gene data show CDR1 as PRHDT and CDR2 as FYEKMQ (reference sequence). The CDR3 has 15 amino acids. The ends lost 2 bases at V and 6 bases at J; junction bases unmatched: 6. CDR3 region: CASSLWGSGGAEQYF. Written as DNA, the CDR3 is TGTGCCAGCAGCTTATGGGGTAGCGGGGGGGCCGAGCAGTACTTC. Drawing the rest from reference TRBV13 and TRBJ2-7, the complete variable domain is AAGVIQSPRHLIKEKRETATLKCYPIPRHDTVYWYQQGPGQDPQFLISFYEKMQSDKGSIPDRFSAQQFSDYHSELNMSSLELGDSALYFCASSLWGSGGAEQYFGPGTRLTVT.

The chain joins TRBV15 to TRBJ1-2; 8 nucleotides agree with TRBD1. J gave up 5 bases and V 10 bases, and 6 bases lay outside the gene matches. Germline assignment: CDR1 LNHNV and CDR2 YYDKDF (reference sequence). The CDR3 is made up of 12 amino acids. The CDR3 sequence is CAIGQGGYGYTF. The CDR3 DNA reads as TGTGCCATCGGACAGGGCGGGTATGGCTACACCTTC.

This clone was counted between two and nine times. CDR3 coding DNA: TGCAGCGTTGGACAGGGGGGGACTGGAAACACCATATATTTT. It is translated as CSVGQGGTGNTIYF. The chain links TRBV29-1 to TRBJ1-3, with TRBD1 matching over 9 bases. Unmatched junction bases numbered 3, after V lost 4 bases and J lost 2 bases. The CDR3 consists of 14 residues. Per the germline V gene, CDR1 is SQVTM and CDR2 is ANQGSEA.

In DNA form, the CDR3 reads TGTGCCAGCAGCTTACCCGGGTCCTGCTCCTACGAGCAGTACTTC. Translating gives CASSLPGSCSYEQYF. V gene TRBV11-3 combines with J gene TRBJ2-7; no firm D call. CDR1 and CDR2 (germline): SGHNT, YENEEA. CDR3 length: 15 residues. Trimming removed 2 bases from V and 0 bases from J, with 11 bases in between.

The chain uses TRBV6-1 and TRBJ2-7; 7 nucleotides agree with TRBD1. Germline CDR1 is MNHNS and CDR2 is SASEGT. J lost 1 base, V lost 3 bases, and 6 bases had no gene match. The CDR3 is 15 residues long. DNA of the CDR3: TGTGCCAGCAGTGACCGGGACAGATTTTCCTACGAGCAGTACTTC. It is translated as CASSDRDRFSYEQYF.

This clone has just one count. The V call is TRBV9, the J call TRBJ1-3; 8 positions match TRBD1. Germline V CDR1 and CDR2: SGDLS, YYNGEE. The CDR3 has 16 residues. V was pared by 3 bases and J by 3 bases, with 8 bases of the junction left unmatched. CDR3: CASSGGPGGFGNTIYF. The CDR3, as DNA: TGTGCCAGCAGCGGAGGGCCAGGGGGCTTTGGAAACACCATATATTTT.

The chain uses TRBV18 and TRBJ1-5; 8 bases are shared with TRBD1. CDR3 length: 14 amino acids. V was clipped by 2 bases and J by 5 bases; unmatched bases: 2. The germline gives CDR1 KGHSH, CDR2 LQKENI. The DNA of the CDR3 is TGTGCCAGCTCACCAGGACAGGGTCATCAGCCCCAGCATTTT. It yields the protein CASSPGQGHQPQHF.

This sequence joins TRBV7-6 and TRBJ1-1; 7 positions agree with TRBD1. V shed 5 bases, J shed 2 bases, and the junction held 2 bases outside the gene matches. Germline V gene data show CDR1 as SGHVS and CDR2 as FNYEAQ. This CDR3 spans 13 amino acids. The DNA of the CDR3 is TGTGCCAGCAGCCAGGGGGATAACACTGAAGCTTTCTTT. Translation: CASSQGDNTEAFF. Filled out from reference TRBV7-6 and TRBJ1-1, the complete variable domain reads GAGVSQSPRYKVTKRGQDVALRCDPISGHVSLYWYRQALGQGPEFLTYFNYEAQQDKSGLPNDRFSAERPEGSISTLTIQRTEQRDSAMYRCASSQGDNTEAFFGQGTRLTVV.

The rearrangement links TRBV29-1 to TRBJ1-2, with a possible D match to TRBD1 (6 bases). Germline lookup yields CDR1 SQVTM and CDR2 ANQGSEA. V was trimmed by 5 bases and J by 3 bases, leaving 13 bases between them. The CDR3 spans 13 residues. The CDR3 DNA follows: TGCAGCGTTCTGGAACAGGGATACTATGGCTACACCTTC. Translation gives CSVLEQGYYGYTF.

This clone was counted only a few times. This chain joins TRBV4-1 and TRBJ1-2, with a tentative D call TRBD1 (6 bases). The germline V and J ends were trimmed by 0 bases and 4 bases, with 15 bases remaining between them. The CDR3 runs to 16 residues. From germline, CDR1 is MGHRA and CDR2 YSYEKL. The CDR3 bases are TGCGCCAGCAGCCAAGATAGTTCAGGGGTAATCTATGGCTACACCTTC. Encoded protein: CASSQDSSGVIYGYTF.

This chain connects TRBV7-3 to TRBJ2-1, with D maybe TRBD2 (6 bases). This CDR3 is 15 amino acids long. V shed 4 bases and J shed 8 bases, with 18 bases lying between them. Germline V lookup: CDR1 SGHTA, CDR2 FQGTGA. DNA for the CDR3: TGTGCCAGCAGCTCTAGATCAGCTAGCGCAGATGAGCAGTTCTTC. It is translated as CASSSRSASADEQFF.

This clone was seen a handful of times. The rearrangement uses TRBV7-2 and TRBJ2-1; 11 positions match TRBD2. V was pared by 5 bases and J by 4 bases, with 4 bases of the junction left unmatched. In germline, CDR1 is SGHTA, CDR2 FQGNSA. This CDR3 is 15 amino acids long. The DNA of the CDR3 is TGTGCCAGCAGCCCGACTAGCGGGGAGTACAATGAGCAGTTCTTC. This codes for CASSPTSGEYNEQFF.

In its sample, this clone ranks as large (0.1 to 1%). This chain uses TRBV29-1 with TRBJ2-2; TRBD2 is a possible D gene (5 bases). Trimming removed 6 bases from V and 6 bases from J, with 11 bases in between. Germline V gene lookup returns CDR1 SQVTM and CDR2 ANQGSEA. CDR3 length: 12 residues. DNA of the CDR3: TGCAGCGTATTTACCGGGGCCGGGGAGCTGTTTTTT. Translating it yields CSVFTGAGELFF.

This clone came up a few times. This chain connects TRBV25-1 to TRBJ1-1; D is unclear. The CDR3 consists of 11 residues. Germline CDR1 MGHDK, CDR2 SYGVNS. Trimming shortened V by 4 bases and J by 9 bases, and 9 bases separated the two germline ends. CDR3 sequence: CASSVREQAFF. The DNA of the CDR3 is TGTGCCAGCAGTGTCCGGGAGCAAGCTTTCTTT.

The chain couples TRBV2 to TRBJ2-1, with TRBD2 identical over 12 bases. The CDR3 loop spans 16 amino acids. Germline assignment: CDR1 SNHLY and CDR2 FYNNEI. V was clipped by 5 bases and J by 4 bases; unmatched bases: 6. CDR3 amino acids: CASSWTSGAIYNEQFF. The CDR3 coding sequence is TGTGCCAGCAGTTGGACTAGCGGGGCGATTTACAATGAGCAGTTCTTC.

The V and J genes are TRBV29-1 and TRBJ2-2; TRBD1 might be the D (6 bases). CDR1 is SQVTM, CDR2 ANQGSEA, per germline. Trimming shortened V by 3 bases and J by 3 bases, and 8 bases separated the two germline ends. The CDR3 is made up of 13 amino acids. CDR3 residues: CSVEQGYTGELFF. The CDR3 bases are TGCAGCGTTGAGCAGGGGTACACCGGGGAGCTGTTTTTT.

V usage is TRBV7-9 and J usage is TRBJ2-1; maybe TRBD1 (5 bases). Trimming stripped 8 bases from V and 2 bases from J, with 10 bases between. Germline CDR1 reads SEHNR; CDR2 reads FQNEAQ (reference sequence). CDR3 length equals 13 residues. This chain's CDR3 is CASLKGAYNEQFF. The CDR3 coding sequence is TGTGCCAGCCTCAAAGGGGCCTACAATGAGCAGTTCTTC.

V gene TRBV7-9 combines with J gene TRBJ1-1; 9 bases fit TRBD1. J was trimmed by 1 base and V by 5 bases; bases with no gene match: 2. Germline V CDR1 and CDR2: SEHNR, FQNEAQ (reference sequence). This CDR3 region has 14 residues. CDR3 in amino acids: CASSRQGGNTEAFF. DNA for the CDR3: TGTGCCAGCAGCCGACAGGGGGGGAACACTGAAGCTTTCTTT.

The chain joins TRBV25-1 to TRBJ2-3; tentatively, D is TRBD1 (5 bases). The CDR3 length is 18 residues. With 4 bases removed from V and 3 bases from J, the gap between germline ends came to 23 bases. Germline V gene data show CDR1 as MGHDK and CDR2 as SYGVNS. CDR3 loop: CASSGVGHGFRQTDTQYF. CDR3 coding DNA: TGTGCCAGCAGTGGGGTCGGCCACGGATTCCGACAGACAGATACGCAGTATTTT.

J is TRBJ2-3 and V is TRBV10-3; no firm D call. Trimming removed 3 bases from V and 3 bases from J, with 10 bases in between. This CDR3 is built from 14 residues. CDR1 and CDR2 (germline): ENHRY, SYGVKD. The CDR3 sequence: CAISDTAETDTQYF. The CDR3 coding sequence is TGTGCCATCAGTGACACGGCGGAGACAGATACGCAGTATTTT.